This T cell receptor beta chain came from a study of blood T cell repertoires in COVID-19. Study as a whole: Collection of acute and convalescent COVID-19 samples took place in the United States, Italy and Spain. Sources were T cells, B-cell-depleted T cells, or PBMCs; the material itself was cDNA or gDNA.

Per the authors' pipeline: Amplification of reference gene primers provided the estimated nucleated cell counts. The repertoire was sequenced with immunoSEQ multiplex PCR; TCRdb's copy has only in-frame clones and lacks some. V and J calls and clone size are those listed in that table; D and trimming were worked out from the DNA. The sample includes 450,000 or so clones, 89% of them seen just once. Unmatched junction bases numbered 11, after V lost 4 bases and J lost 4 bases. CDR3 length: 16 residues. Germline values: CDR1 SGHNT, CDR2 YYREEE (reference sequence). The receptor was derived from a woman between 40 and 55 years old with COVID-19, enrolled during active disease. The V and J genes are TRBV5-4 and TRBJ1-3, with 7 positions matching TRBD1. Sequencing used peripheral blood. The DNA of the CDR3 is TGTGCCAGCAGCGGTAACACAGGGGTTGCGGGAAACACCATATATTTT. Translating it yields CASSGNTGVAGNTIYF.